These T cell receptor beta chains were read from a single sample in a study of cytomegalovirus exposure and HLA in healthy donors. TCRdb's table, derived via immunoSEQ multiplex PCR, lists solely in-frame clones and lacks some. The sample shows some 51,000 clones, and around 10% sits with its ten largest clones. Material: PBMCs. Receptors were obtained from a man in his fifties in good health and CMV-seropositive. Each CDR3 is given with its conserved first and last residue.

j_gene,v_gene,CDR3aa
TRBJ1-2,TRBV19,CASSIASSDRVYGYTF
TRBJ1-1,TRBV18,CASSFSGTGTNTEAFF
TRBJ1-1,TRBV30,CACPRGQLNTEAFF
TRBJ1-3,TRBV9,CASSVLEGNTIYF
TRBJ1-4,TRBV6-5,CASSYGGAGEKLFF
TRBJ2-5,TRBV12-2,CASRRDSKNF
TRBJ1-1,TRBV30,CAWSAQGSTEAFF
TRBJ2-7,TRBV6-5,CASSYSGTAAYEQYF
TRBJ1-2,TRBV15,CATSRGGGGDHGYTF
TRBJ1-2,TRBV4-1,CASSEQGYGYTF
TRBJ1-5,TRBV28,CASSRQGAVTNQPQHF
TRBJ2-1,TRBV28,CASSSPSGDNEQFF
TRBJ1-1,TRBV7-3,CASSFQLAGTEAFF
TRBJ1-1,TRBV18,CASSPQRTPNTEAFF
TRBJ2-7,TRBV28,CASSFSGTAPSYEQYF
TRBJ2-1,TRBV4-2,CASSQDRASYNEQFF
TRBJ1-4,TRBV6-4,CASSDSPDRGNEKLFF
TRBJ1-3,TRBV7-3,CASSLNGGLSGNTIYF
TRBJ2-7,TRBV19,CASSFWTGNYEQYF
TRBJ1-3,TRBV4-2,CASSSSPGNGNTIYF
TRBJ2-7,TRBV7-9,CASSLVTRGEQYF
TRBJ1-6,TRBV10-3,CAISKDGDSNSPLHF
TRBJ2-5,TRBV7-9,CASSLMASGNRETQYF